The clone carrying this T cell receptor (beta chain) was seen at least ten times. The sample is drawn from a study of human T cells and chemical hapten exposure. With 2 bases removed from V and 7 bases from J, the gap between germline ends came to 2 bases. This CDR3 has 11 amino acids. Germline-derived CDR1 and CDR2 are SNHLY and FYNNEI. TCRdb reanalysed the RACE reads using MiXCR and keeps one entry per CDR3 protein. This sample has roughly 360,000 distinct CDR3 sequences, with roughly 5% found just once. As for time point: patch test 1, 2 weeks after DPC sensitization. Treatment defined: therapeutic diphenylcyclopropenone sensitization with weekly scalp DPC.

Sequenced here: whole blood, sampled in connection with sensitization to the hapten diphenylcyclopropenone (DPC). The chain couples TRBV2 to TRBJ1-4; no clear D. The sequence was collected from a woman in her forties or fifties with alopecia areata. Some clones in this sample may be carry-over from other donors' samples. The DNA of the CDR3 is TGTGCCAGCAGTGAATTTGAAAAACTGTTTTTT. Translated, it gives CASSEFEKLFF.